This T cell receptor (beta chain) was recorded in a study of blood T cells in healthy people across ages. Study conclusions and caveats: Measured against age, TCR beta diversity per million T cells decreased in a roughly linear manner.

This CDR3 has 15 amino acids. Germline CDR1 reads SGHRS; CDR2 reads YFSETQ. PCR was performed a second time for roughly 7 to 11 cycles using a sample-barcoded 5' primer and a J-beta primer mix. TCRdb independently ran MiXCR on the 5' RACE reads; one entry per CDR3 protein. The sample holds about 720,000 distinct CDR3 sequences, roughly 25% seen once. In regard to this clonotype: The antigen is unknown.

Drawn from each donor were about 9 milliliters of peripheral blood. These same records also appear under a second study, on T cells of mothers and their children.

The specimen sequenced was blood. The TCR comes from a boy younger than 18 in good health. The chain has TRBV5-1 and TRBJ2-1, with D perhaps matching TRBD1 (6 bases). TRBJ2-7 explains the end of the DNA better; the J call may be wrong. The DNA for the CDR3 is TGCGCCAGCAGCCGTGGGGAAGGGGGAACCTACGAGCAGTACTTC. Translating gives CASSRGEGGTYEQYF.